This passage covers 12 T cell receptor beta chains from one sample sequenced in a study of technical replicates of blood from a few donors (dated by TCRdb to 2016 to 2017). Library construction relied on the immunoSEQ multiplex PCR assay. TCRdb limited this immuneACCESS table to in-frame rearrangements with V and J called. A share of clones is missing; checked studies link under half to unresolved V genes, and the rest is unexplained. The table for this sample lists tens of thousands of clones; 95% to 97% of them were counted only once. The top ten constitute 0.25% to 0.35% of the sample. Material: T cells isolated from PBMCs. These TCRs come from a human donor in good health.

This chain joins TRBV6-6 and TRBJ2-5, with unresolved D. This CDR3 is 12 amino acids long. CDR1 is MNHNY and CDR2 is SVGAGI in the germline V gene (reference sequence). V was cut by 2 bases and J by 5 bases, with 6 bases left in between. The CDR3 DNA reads TGTGCCAGCAGTTACCCCCAGGAGACCCAGTACTTC. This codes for CASSYPQETQYF.

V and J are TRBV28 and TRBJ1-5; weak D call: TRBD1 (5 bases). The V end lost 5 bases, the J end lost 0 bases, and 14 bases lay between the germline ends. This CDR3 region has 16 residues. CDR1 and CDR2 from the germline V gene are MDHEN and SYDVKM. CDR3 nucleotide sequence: TGTGCCAGCAGTAATGGACACTCTTATAGCAATCAGCCCCAGCATTTT. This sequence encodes CASSNGHSYSNQPQHF.

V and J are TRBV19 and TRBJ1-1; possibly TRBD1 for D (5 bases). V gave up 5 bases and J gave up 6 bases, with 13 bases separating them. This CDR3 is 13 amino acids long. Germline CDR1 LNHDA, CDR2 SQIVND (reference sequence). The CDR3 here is CASSGHLKAEAFF. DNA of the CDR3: TGTGCCAGTAGTGGACACCTGAAGGCTGAAGCTTTCTTT.

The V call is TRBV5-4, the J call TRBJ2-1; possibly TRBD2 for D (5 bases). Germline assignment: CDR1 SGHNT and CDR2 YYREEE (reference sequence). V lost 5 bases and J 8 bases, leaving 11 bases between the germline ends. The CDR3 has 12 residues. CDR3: CASRKGAHEQFF. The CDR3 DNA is TGTGCCAGCAGAAAGGGAGCCCATGAGCAGTTCTTC.

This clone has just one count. CDR3 loop: CASSQDRLYGYTF. The CDR3, as DNA: TGTGCCAGCAGCCAGGACAGGCTGTATGGCTACACCTTC. The chain joins TRBV14 to TRBJ1-2; 7 bases match TRBD1. CDR1 and CDR2 from the germline V gene are SGHDN and FVKESK. After removal of 3 bases from V and 5 bases from J, the junction contained 3 bases not matched to a gene. The CDR3 extends over 13 amino acids.

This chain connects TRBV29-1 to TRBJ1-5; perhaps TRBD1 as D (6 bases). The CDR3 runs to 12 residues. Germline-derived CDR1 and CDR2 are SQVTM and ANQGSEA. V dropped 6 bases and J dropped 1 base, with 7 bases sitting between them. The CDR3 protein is CSVGGSNQPQHF. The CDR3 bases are TGCAGCGTAGGGGGAAGCAATCAGCCCCAGCATTTT. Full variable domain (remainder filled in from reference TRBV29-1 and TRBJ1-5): SAVISQKPSRDICQRGTSLTIQCQVDSQVTMMFWYRQQPGQSLTLIATANQGSEATYESGFVIDKFPISRPNLTFSTLTVSNMSPEDSSIYLCSVGGSNQPQHFGDGTRLSIL.

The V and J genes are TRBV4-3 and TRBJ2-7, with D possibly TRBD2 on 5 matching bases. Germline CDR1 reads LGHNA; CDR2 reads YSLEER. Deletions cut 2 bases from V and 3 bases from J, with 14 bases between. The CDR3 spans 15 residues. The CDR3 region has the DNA TGCGCCAGCAGCCAACCTGGAGCTACTAGCTACGAGCAGTACTTC. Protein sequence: CASSQPGATSYEQYF.

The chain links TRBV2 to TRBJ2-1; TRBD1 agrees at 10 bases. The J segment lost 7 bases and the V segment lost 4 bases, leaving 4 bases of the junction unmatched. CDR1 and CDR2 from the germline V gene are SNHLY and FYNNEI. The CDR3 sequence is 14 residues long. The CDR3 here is CASSGGTGANEQFF. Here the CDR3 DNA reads TGTGCCAGCAGTGGGGGGACAGGGGCAAATGAGCAGTTCTTC.

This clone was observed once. The CDR3 reads CASSYGFSTGSYEQYF. CDR3 bases: TGTGCCAGCAGTTACGGCTTCTCGACAGGGAGCTACGAGCAGTACTTC. This chain connects TRBV6-6 to TRBJ2-7; 7 bases are shared with TRBD1. V trimming: 2 bases; J trimming: 3 bases; junction bases outside the gene matches: 10. Germline assignment: CDR1 MNHNY and CDR2 SVGAGI (reference sequence). The CDR3 has 16 residues.

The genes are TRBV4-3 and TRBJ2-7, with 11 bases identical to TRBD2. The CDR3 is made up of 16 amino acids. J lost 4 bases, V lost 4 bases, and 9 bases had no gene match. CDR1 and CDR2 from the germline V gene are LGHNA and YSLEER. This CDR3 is CASSLDTSGRGYEQYF. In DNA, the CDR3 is TGCGCCAGCAGCCTGGATACTAGCGGGAGAGGGTACGAGCAGTACTTC.

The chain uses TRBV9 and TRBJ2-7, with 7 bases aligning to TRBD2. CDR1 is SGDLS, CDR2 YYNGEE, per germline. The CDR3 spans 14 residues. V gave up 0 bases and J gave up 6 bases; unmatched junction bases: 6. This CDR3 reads CASSVDGRGLEQYF. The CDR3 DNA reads TGTGCCAGCAGCGTAGATGGGAGGGGCCTCGAGCAGTACTTC.

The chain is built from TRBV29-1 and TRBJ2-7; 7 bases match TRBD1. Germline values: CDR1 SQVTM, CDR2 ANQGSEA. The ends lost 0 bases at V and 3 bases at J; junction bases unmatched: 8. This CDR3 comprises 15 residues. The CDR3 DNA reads TGCAGCGTTGAAGATGGGGAATCAGGGGGCTACGAGCAGTACTTC. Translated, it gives CSVEDGESGGYEQYF.